This T cell receptor (beta chain) is drawn from a study of early T cells in non-severe SARS-CoV-2 infection. Across the whole study: Bulk RNA isolated from unsorted whole blood underwent sequencing; chains were not paired.

This CDR3 region has 14 residues. CDR1 is MNHEY, CDR2 SMNVEV, per germline (reference sequence). J gave up 6 bases and V 8 bases, and 10 bases lay outside the gene matches. This clonotype was detected many times. cDNA molecules, individually, were tagged with unique molecular identifiers. One entry per CDR3 protein, called by TCRdb with MiXCR from the 5' RACE reads. The sample lists more than 40,000 distinct CDR3 sequences; 4% to 4.5% were seen once. The chain joins TRBV27 to TRBJ1-1; 9 nucleotides match TRBD1. The sample taken for sequencing was whole blood. This sequence was found in an adult who was a healthcare worker with PCR-confirmed SARS-CoV-2 infection or an uninfected control (not recorded which). This chain's CDR3 is CASGTGGAIPEAFF. The CDR3 DNA is TGTGCCAGCGGCACAGGGGGCGCGATACCTGAAGCTTTCTTT.